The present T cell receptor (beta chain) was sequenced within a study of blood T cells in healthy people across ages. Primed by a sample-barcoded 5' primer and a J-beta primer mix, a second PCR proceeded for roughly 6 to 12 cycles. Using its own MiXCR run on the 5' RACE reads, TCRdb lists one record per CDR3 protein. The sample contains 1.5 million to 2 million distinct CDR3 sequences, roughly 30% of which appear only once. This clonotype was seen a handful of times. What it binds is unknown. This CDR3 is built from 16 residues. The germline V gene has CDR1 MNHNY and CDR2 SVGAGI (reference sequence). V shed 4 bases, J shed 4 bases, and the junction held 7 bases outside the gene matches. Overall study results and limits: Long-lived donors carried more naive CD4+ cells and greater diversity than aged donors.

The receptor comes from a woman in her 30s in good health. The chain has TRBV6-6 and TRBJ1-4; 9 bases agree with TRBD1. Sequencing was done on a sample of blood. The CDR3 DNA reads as TGTGCCAGCAGTTCTCATTCGGGACAGGGTAATGAAAAACTGTTTTTT. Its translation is CASSSHSGQGNEKLFF.